This T cell receptor beta chain was identified in a study of T cell responses to AZD1222 COVID-19 vaccine. Study summary: Pooling covered second doses at about 4 or about 12 weeks.

TCRdb keeps only in-frame clones here, not all; method: immunoSEQ multiplex PCR. The data hold tens of thousands of clones, with over 75% observed a single time. A word on this clone: Its antigen is currently unknown. Additional DNA sequences in this sample encode the identical CDR3.

V shed 6 bases and J shed 4 bases, with 15 bases lying between them. CDR3 length: 14 residues. The V gene's germline CDR1 is SGHTA and CDR2 FQGNSA. Study findings and constraints: Without day 14 samples, only post-peak T cell repertoires were studied. Donors were chiefly white British, with a greater number of females, and clonal diversity was perhaps underestimated.

This clonotype was obtained from an adult in good health. The V gene is TRBV7-2, the J gene TRBJ1-1, with D tentatively TRBD1 (6 bases). The source was peripheral blood, collected on day 0 of AZD1222 vaccination. For the CDR3, the DNA is TGTGCCAGCAGTTGGGACACTACAGCCACTGAAGCTTTCTTT. This translates into CASSWDTTATEAFF.